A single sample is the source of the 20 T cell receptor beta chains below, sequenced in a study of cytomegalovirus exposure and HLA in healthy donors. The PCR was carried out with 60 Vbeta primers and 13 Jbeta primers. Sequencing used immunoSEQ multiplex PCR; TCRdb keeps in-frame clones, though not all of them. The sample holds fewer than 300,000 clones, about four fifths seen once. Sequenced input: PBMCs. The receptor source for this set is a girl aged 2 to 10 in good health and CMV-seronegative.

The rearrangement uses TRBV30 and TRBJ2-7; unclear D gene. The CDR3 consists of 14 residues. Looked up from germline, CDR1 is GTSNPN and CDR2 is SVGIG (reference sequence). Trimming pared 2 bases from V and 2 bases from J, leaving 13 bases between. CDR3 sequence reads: CAWSTQTRTYEQYF. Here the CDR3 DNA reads TGTGCCTGGAGTACCCAGACACGGACCTACGAGCAGTACTTC.

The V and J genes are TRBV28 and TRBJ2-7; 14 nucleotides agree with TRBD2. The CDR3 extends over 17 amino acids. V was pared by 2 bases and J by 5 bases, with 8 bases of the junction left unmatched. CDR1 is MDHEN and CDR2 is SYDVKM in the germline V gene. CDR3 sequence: CASSLRIGLAGGNEQYF. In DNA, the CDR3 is TGTGCCAGCAGTTTACGTATCGGACTAGCGGGAGGCAACGAGCAGTACTTC.

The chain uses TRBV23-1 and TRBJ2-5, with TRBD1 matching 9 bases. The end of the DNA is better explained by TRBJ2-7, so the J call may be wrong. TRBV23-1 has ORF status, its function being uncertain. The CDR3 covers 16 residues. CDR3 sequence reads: CASSQAAGTGMYEQYF. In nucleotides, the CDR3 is TGCGCCAGCAGTCAAGCCGCCGGGACAGGGATGTACGAGCAGTACTTC.

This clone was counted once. CDR3 coding DNA: TGCGCCAGCAGCCAGGCTAGCAATGAGCAGTTCTTC. Its translation: CASSQASNEQFF. The chain combines TRBV4-1 with TRBJ2-1; no clear D gene. Trimming took off 3 bases at V and 6 bases at J, with 6 bases between the two ends. CDR1 is MGHRA and CDR2 is YSYEKL in the germline V gene. This CDR3 is built from 12 residues.

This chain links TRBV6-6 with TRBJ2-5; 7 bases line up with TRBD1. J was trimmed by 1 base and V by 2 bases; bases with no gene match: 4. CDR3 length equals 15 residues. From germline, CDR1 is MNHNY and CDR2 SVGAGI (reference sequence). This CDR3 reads CASSYHTGVQETQYF. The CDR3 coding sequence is TGTGCCAGCAGTTACCATACAGGGGTCCAAGAGACCCAGTACTTC.

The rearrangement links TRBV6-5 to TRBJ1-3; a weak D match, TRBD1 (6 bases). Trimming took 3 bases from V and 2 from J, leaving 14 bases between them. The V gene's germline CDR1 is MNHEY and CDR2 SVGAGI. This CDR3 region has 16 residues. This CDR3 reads CASSYSGGRPGNTIYF. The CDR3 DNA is TGTGCCAGCAGTTATTCCGGGGGGCGGCCTGGAAACACCATATATTTT.

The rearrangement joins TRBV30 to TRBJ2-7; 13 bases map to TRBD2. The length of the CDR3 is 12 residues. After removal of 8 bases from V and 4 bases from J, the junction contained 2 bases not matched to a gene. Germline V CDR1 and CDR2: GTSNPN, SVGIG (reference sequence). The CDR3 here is CAGTSGTYEQYF. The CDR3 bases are TGTGCCGGGACTAGCGGGACGTACGAGCAGTACTTC.

CDR3 DNA sequence: TGTGCCAGTAGTATCACCGCTAGCGGCGTACTTTACGAGCAGTACTTC. Its protein product is CASSITASGVLYEQYF. This chain connects TRBV19 to TRBJ2-7, with 7 bases aligning to TRBD2. The CDR3 has 16 amino acids. V trimming: 3 bases; J trimming: 4 bases; junction bases outside the gene matches: 12. CDR1 is LNHDA, CDR2 SQIVND, per germline (reference sequence). Based on the CDR3 plus reference TRBV19 and TRBJ2-7, the full variable domain is DGGITQSPKYLFRKEGQNVTLSCEQNLNHDAMYWYRQDPGQGLRLIYYSQIVNDFQKGDIAEGYSVSREKKESFPLTVTSAQKNPTAFYLCASSITASGVLYEQYFGPGTRLTVT.

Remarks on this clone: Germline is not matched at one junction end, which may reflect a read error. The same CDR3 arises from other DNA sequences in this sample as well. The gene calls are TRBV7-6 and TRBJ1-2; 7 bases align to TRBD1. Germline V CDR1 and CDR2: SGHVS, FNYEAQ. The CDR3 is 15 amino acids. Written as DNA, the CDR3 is TGTGCCAGCAGCTTAGGAGACAGGGCTAACTATGGCTACACCTTT. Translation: CASSLGDRANYGYTF.

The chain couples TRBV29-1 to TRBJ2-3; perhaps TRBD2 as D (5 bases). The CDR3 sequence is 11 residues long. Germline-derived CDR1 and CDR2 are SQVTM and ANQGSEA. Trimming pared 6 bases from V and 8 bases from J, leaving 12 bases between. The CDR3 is CSVTILGTQYF. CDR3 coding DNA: TGCAGCGTGACTATTCTTGGTACGCAGTATTTT.

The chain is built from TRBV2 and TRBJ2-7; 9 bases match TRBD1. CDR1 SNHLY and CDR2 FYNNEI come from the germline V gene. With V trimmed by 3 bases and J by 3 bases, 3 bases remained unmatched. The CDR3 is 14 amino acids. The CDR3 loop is CASSDTGGIYEQYF. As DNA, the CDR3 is TGTGCCAGCAGTGACACAGGGGGCATCTACGAGCAGTACTTC.

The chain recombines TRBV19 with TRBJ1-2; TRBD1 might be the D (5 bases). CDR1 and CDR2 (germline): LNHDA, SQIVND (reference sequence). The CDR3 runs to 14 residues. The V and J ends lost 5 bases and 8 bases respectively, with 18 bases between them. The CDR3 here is CASSFQARTSGYTF. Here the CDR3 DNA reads TGTGCCAGTAGTTTCCAAGCCCGGACAAGCGGCTACACCTTC. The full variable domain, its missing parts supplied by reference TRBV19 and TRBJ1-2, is DGGITQSPKYLFRKEGQNVTLSCEQNLNHDAMYWYRQDPGQGLRLIYYSQIVNDFQKGDIAEGYSVSREKKESFPLTVTSAQKNPTAFYLCASSFQARTSGYTFGSGTRLTVV.

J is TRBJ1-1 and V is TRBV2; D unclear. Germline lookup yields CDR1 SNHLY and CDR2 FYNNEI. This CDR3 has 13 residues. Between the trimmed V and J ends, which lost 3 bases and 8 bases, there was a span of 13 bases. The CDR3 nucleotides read TGTGCCAGCAGTGATTTTTTGGCGGCGGAAGCTTTCTTT. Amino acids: CASSDFLAAEAFF.

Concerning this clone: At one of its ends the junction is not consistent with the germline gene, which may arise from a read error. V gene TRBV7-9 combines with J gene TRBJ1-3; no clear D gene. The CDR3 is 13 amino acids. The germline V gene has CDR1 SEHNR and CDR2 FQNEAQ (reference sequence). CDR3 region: CSSSFMSGNTIYF. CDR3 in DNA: TGTTCCAGCAGCTTTATGAGTGGAAACACCATATATTTT.

In DNA, the CDR3 is TGTGCCTGGAGCCACGGGGGTGTGGCACCCCTCCACTTT. Its translation: CAWSHGGVAPLHF. V gene TRBV30 combines with J gene TRBJ1-6, with D maybe TRBD1 (5 bases). Germline CDR1 and CDR2: GTSNPN and SVGIG (reference sequence). This CDR3 is built from 13 residues. The V gene lost 3 bases and the J gene lost 11 bases, with 14 bases spanning the gap. The full variable domain, its missing parts supplied by reference TRBV30 and TRBJ1-6, is SQTIHQWPATLVQPVGSPLSLECTVEGTSNPNLYWYRQAAGRGLQLLFYSVGIGQISSEVPQNLSASRPQDRQFILSSKKLLLSDSGFYLCAWSHGGVAPLHFGNGTRLTVT.

The CDR3 nucleotides read TGTGCCAGCGCACACCGGGACAGAAACACTGAAGCTTTCTTT. Amino acid sequence: CASAHRDRNTEAFF. This chain uses TRBV21-1 with TRBJ1-1; the DNA was not used to check the table's D call, TRBD1. TRBV21-1 is noted as a pseudogene. There are 14 residues in the CDR3.

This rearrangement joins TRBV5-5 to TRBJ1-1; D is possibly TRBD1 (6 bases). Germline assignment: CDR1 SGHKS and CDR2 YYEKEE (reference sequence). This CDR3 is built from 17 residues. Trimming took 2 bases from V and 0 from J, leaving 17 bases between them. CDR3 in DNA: TGTGCCAGCAGCTTTTGGTTTTTGGACAGAATGAACACTGAAGCTTTCTTT. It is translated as CASSFWFLDRMNTEAFF.

CDR3 coding DNA: TGTGCCAGTAGTCCGACCTATATGACAGGGGCTAATGAAAAACTGTTTTTT. Translated: CASSPTYMTGANEKLFF. The rearrangement uses TRBV19 and TRBJ1-4, with 8 nucleotides matching TRBD1. Trimming took 5 bases from V and 3 from J; bases not matched to a gene: 11. The CDR3 is made up of 17 amino acids. CDR1 and CDR2 from the germline V gene are LNHDA and SQIVND (reference sequence).

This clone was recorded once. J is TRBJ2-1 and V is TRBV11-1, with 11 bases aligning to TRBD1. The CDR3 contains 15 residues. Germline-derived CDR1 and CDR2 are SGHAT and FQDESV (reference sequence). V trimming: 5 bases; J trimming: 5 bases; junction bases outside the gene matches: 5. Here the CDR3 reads CASSPRDRGDNEQFF. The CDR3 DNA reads TGTGCCAGCAGCCCTAGGGACAGGGGGGACAATGAGCAGTTCTTC.

CDR3 residues: CASSPPTSQETQYF. As DNA, the CDR3 is TGTGCCAGCAGCCCCCCGACTAGCCAAGAGACCCAGTACTTC. The chain has TRBV9 and TRBJ2-5, with D possibly TRBD2 on 6 matching bases. Germline V CDR1 and CDR2: SGDLS, YYNGEE. The CDR3 sequence is 14 residues long. V was clipped by 4 bases and J by 1 base, with 11 bases between them.